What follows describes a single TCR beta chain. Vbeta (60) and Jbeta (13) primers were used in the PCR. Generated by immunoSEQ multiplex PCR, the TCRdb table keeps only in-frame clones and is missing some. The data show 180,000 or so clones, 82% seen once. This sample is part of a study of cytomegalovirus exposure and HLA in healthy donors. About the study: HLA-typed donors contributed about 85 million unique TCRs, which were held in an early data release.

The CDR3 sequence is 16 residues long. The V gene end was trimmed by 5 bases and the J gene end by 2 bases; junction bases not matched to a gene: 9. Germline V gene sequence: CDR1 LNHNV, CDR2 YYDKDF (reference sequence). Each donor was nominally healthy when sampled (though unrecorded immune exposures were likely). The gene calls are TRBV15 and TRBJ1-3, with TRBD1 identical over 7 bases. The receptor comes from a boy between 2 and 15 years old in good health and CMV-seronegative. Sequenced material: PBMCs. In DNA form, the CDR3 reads TGTGCCACCAGCCCACGGACAGGCTTGGCTGGAAACACCATATATTTT. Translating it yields CATSPRTGLAGNTIYF.